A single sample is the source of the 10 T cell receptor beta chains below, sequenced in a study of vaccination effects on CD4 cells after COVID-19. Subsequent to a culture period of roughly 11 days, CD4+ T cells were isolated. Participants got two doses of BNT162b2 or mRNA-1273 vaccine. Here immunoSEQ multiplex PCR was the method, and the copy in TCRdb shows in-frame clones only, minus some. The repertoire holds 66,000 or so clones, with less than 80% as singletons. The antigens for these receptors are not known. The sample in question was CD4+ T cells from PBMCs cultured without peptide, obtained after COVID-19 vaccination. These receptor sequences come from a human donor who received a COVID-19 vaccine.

The CDR3 nucleotides read TGTGCCAGCAGTCAGGGGCCCTACTGGACAGGGGATCAGCCCCAGCATTTT. It translates to CASSQGPYWTGDQPQHF. The rearrangement joins TRBV6-6 to TRBJ1-5, with 9 nucleotides matching TRBD1. Trimming took 5 bases from V and 5 from J; bases not matched to a gene: 13. Germline CDR1 MNHNY, CDR2 SVGAGI (reference sequence). This CDR3 is 17 amino acids long.

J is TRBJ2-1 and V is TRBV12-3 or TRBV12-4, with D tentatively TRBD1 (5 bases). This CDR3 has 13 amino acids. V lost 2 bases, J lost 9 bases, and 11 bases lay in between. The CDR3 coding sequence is TGTGCCAGCAGTTTATCAGGGTACGGTGAGCAGTTCTTC. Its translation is CASSLSGYGEQFF.

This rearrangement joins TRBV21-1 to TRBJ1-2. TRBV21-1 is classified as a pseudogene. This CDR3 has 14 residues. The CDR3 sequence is CASSNTGPILGYTF. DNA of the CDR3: TGTGCCAGCAGCAACACCGGACCCATCCTTGGCTACACCTTC.

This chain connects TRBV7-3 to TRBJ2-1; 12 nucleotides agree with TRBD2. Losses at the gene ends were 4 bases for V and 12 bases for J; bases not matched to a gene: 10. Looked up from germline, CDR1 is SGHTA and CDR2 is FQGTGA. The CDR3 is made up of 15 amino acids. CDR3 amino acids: CASSYLAGGAWGQFF. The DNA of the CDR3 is TGTGCCAGCAGCTATCTAGCGGGGGGGGCCTGGGGGCAGTTCTTC.

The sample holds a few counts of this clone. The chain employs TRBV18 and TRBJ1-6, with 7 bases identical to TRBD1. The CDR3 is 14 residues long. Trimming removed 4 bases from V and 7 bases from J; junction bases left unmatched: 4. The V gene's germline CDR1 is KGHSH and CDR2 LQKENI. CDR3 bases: TGTGCCAGCTCACGGGACAGCCAAAATTCACCCCTCCACTTT. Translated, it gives CASSRDSQNSPLHF. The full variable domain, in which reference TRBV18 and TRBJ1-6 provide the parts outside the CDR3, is NAGVMQNPRHLVRRRGQEARLRCSPMKGHSHVYWYRQLPEEGLKFMVYLQKENIIDESGMPKERFSAEFPKEGPSILRIQQVVRGDSAAYFCASSRDSQNSPLHFGNGTRLTVT.

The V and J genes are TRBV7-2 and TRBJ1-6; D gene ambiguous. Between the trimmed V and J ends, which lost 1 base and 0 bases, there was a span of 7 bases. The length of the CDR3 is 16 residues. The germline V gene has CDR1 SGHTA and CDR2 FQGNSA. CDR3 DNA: TGTGCCAGCAGCTTAGTTGCCAGCTCCTATAATTCACCCCTCCACTTT. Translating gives CASSLVASSYNSPLHF.

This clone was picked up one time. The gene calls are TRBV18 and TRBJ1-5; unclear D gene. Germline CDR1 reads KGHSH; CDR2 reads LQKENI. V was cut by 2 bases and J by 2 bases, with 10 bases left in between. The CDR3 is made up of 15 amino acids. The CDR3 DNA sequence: TGTGCCAGCTCACCAACGACGGGCGGCAATCAGCCCCAGCATTTT. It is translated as CASSPTTGGNQPQHF.

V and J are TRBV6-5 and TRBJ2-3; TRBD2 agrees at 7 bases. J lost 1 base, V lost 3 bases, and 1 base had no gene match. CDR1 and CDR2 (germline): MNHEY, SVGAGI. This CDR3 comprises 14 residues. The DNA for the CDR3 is TGTGCCAGCAGTTATCGGGGGGGCACAGATACGCAGTATTTT. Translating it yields CASSYRGGTDTQYF.

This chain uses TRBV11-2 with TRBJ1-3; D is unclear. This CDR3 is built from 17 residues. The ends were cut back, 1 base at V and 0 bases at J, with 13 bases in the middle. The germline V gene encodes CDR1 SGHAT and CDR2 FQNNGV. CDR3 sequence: CASSLGRQASSGNTIYF. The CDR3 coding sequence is TGTGCCAGCAGCTTAGGACGCCAAGCCAGCTCTGGAAACACCATATATTTT.

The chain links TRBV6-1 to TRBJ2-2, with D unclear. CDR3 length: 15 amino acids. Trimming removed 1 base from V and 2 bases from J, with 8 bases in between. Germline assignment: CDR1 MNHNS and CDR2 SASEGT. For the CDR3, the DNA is TGTGCCAGCAGTGAAGACCGTACTAACACCGGGGAGCTGTTTTTT. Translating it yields CASSEDRTNTGELFF.